This T cell receptor beta chain was obtained from a study of spatial heterogeneity in lung cancer. Regarding the study as a whole: Expanded TCRs classified as ubiquitous or regional were counted, and these counts tracked ubiquitous and regional nonsynonymous mutations, respectively. Counts of expanded alpha and beta TCRs within tumors tracked the tumor nonsynonymous mutation count.

This sample's time point: sample taken at primary tumor resection. TCRdb analysed the 5' RACE reads with MiXCR anew, one entry per CDR3 protein. This repertoire shows some 13,000 distinct CDR3 sequences, roughly 3.4% found once; its top ten account for 7% to 8%. Germline V gene sequence: CDR1 DFQATT, CDR2 SNEGSKA (reference sequence). The CDR3 has 13 residues. Trimming took 5 bases from V and 0 from J, leaving 8 bases between them. This clonotype was recorded many times. Antigen unknown. This receptor was identified in a male donor with early-stage non-small cell lung cancer. The chain has TRBV20-1 and TRBJ2-1; D is unclear. The sequencing used lung tumor tissue, collected at surgery. The DNA of the CDR3 is TGCAGTGCTCGTTCATACTCCTACAATGAGCAGTTCTTC. Translation gives CSARSYSYNEQFF.